This T cell receptor (beta chain) derives from a study of T cell responses to AZD1222 COVID-19 vaccine. Broader study findings: The span of vaccine-associated CD4 TCRs extended across spike, with dominance at 160-218 and 743-854. Repertoires were obtained solely post-peak T cell response.

Of note for this clone: Its matching antigen is unknown.

Looked up from germline, CDR1 is SGHVS and CDR2 is FNYEAQ. The V segment lost 5 bases and the J segment 7 bases; nucleotides outside the gene matches: 15. This CDR3 region has 16 residues. The repertoire was sequenced with immunoSEQ multiplex PCR; TCRdb's copy has only in-frame clones and lacks some. The sample has 150,000 or so clones, roughly 90% seen once. The V call is TRBV7-6, the J call TRBJ2-3, with 7 bases matching TRBD2. Sequenced material: peripheral blood, taken on day 0 of AZD1222 vaccination. This TCR derives from an adult in good health. The CDR3 loop is CASSPSVGSGSNTQYF. The CDR3 nucleotides read TGTGCCAGCAGCCCCTCAGTGGGTAGCGGGTCTAATACGCAGTATTTT. Based on the CDR3 plus reference TRBV7-6 and TRBJ2-3, the full variable domain is GAGVSQSPRYKVTKRGQDVALRCDPISGHVSLYWYRQALGQGPEFLTYFNYEAQQDKSGLPNDRFSAERPEGSISTLTIQRTEQRDSAMYRCASSPSVGSGSNTQYFGPGTRLTVL.